Sequencing of this T cell receptor (beta chain) was carried out in a study of PD-1 blockade in mismatch repair-deficient tumors (dated by TCRdb to 2016 to 2017). Study-wide context: Between late 2013 and 2016, fewer than 90 consecutive patients with around twelve mismatch repair-deficient cancer types, all previously treated and progressing, were enrolled in the trial. Tumor-associated T cell clones were tracked in the peripheral blood of patients responding to PD-1 blockade by deep sequencing of TCR CDR3 regions.

The investigation overall reported the following: Clones residing in the tumor, which were often undetectable in blood before treatment, expanded quickly after pembrolizumab and then contracted, generally before radiologic responses.

The library was generated by the immunoSEQ multiplex PCR assay. Entries here come from immuneACCESS through TCRdb and include only in-frame sequences with V and J called. Some clones fail to appear in such tables; in the studies checked, an unresolved V gene covers under half of the shortfall, and the cause of the remainder is unknown. Across this sample there are 100,000 or so clones, with approximately 83% seen only once. Approximately 6.5% of the sample lies in the top ten. Mismatch repair deficiency was established in every enrolled patient by polymerase chain reaction or immunohistochemistry. Three patients who responded to pembrolizumab therapy underwent TCR sequencing. The phase II trial prospectively evaluated PD-1 blockade with pembrolizumab in advanced mismatch repair-deficient cancers, independent of tissue of origin. Peripheral blood T cell samples were serially collected before and at multiple times after PD-1 blockade was started. The timing of each blood sample was reported as weeks after the first dose of pembrolizumab.

With respect to this clone: Its specific antigen is unknown. No base qualities exist here, and no much larger clone lies one base off it.

The CDR3 runs 16 amino acids, cysteine and phenylalanine included. Just the 48-base CDR3 DNA is kept, in frame starting at base 1. CDR1 and CDR2 (SGDLS, YYNGEE) derive from the germline V gene. Trimming at the junction amounts to 0 bases on V and 3 bases on J, and the germline ends lie 13 bases apart. Recombination connected TRBV9 to TRBJ2-1; too little of a D gene remains to name it. This clonotype was obtained from an adult with mismatch repair-deficient cancer. Source: peripheral blood, taken 36 weeks after starting pembrolizumab. CDR3 reads: CASSVDVGSNYNEQFF. The nucleotide sequence is given as TGTGCCAGCAGCGTAGATGTGGGATCCAACTACAATGAGCAGTTCTTC.